This TCR beta chain was sequenced for a study of cytomegalovirus exposure and HLA in healthy donors. The primer mix had 60 Vbeta and 13 Jbeta primers. Clones were sequenced by immunoSEQ multiplex PCR, and TCRdb holds only the in-frame ones, with some missing. The repertoire holds roughly 180,000 clones, with over 70% as singletons. The germline V gene has CDR1 SEHNR and CDR2 FQNEAQ (reference sequence). The CDR3 runs to 16 residues. Whole-study results and caveats: Rare sequences made up most TCRs, while some public TCRs were found in many donors. The HLA-A and HLA-B alleles of most subjects were reportedly predicted accurately from TCR beta sequences. Researchers counted around 160 TCR beta chains as cytomegalovirus-associated. In vitro checks showed that a few CMV-associated chains really do target CMV antigens.

This clone has a single count. Its antigen remains unidentified. A read error may produce the germline difference seen at one junction end. The chain has TRBV7-9 and TRBJ1-4, with 8 bases that match TRBD1. The receptor's source is a boy between 2 and 10 years old in good health and CMV-seronegative. The sequenced sample consisted of PBMCs. The CDR3 nucleotides are TGTTCCAGCAGCTTCAACAGAGGACAGGGACGGGAAAAACTGTTTTTT. Translation gives CSSSFNRGQGREKLFF.